These 27 T cell receptor beta chains were sequenced from one sample in a study of molecular identifiers for immune sequencing clone quantification (dated by TCRdb to the late 2010s). Receptor amplification or capture employed PCR. The sample was run on a NextSeq 500. TCRdb took the public reads, trimmed them with fastp at Q25, ran MiXCR for clone calling and kept in-frame beta chains. Each entry is one CDR3 protein sequence, shown with its most common DNA and genes. The sample yields around 460,000 distinct CDR3 sequences; roughly 24% were counted once. The ten largest clones add up to under 0.85% of the sample. Sequencing was carried out using naive CD8+ T cells from blood, with Jurkat cell RNA spiked in. The cell subset or site label, as the study defines it: FACS-sorted CD8+CD4-CCR7+CD45RA+ naive T cells. The receptors were sampled from a human donor in good health. Some libraries in this study had Jurkat cell RNA spiked in.

With regard to this clonotype: A much larger clone is a single base away; this may be a read error. V is TRBV7-2 and J is TRBJ2-7, with D possibly being TRBD1 or TRBD2 (5 bases each). CDR1 is SGHTA and CDR2 is FQGNSA in the germline V gene. The CDR3 contains 19 residues. CDR3 sequence: CASSPREHTKRGSDYGQYF. The CDR3 DNA follows: TGTGCCAGCAGCCCCCGGGAACATACTAAGAGGGGTAGCGACTACGGGCAGTACTTC.

This clonotype was seen a few times. This sequence joins TRBV9 and TRBJ2-2; D is unclear. The V end was cut by 0 bases, the J end by 7 bases, with 4 bases between. Germline-derived CDR1 and CDR2 are SGDLS and YYNGEE. There are 12 residues in the CDR3. Here the CDR3 DNA reads TGTGCCAGCAGCGTAGTAATCGGGGAGCTGTTTTTT. Translated, it gives CASSVVIGELFF. Full variable domain (remainder filled in from reference TRBV9 and TRBJ2-2): DSGVTQTPKHLITATGQRVTLRCSPRSGDLSVYWYQQSLDQGLQFLIQYYNGEERAKGNILERFSAQQFPDLHSELNLSSLELGDSALYFCASSVVIGELFFGEGSRLTVL.

The V gene is TRBV7-9, the J gene TRBJ1-6; D not certain. The V and J ends lost 7 bases and 8 bases respectively, with 18 bases between them. This CDR3 region has 15 residues. Germline loops: CDR1 SEHNR, CDR2 FQNEAQ (reference sequence). CDR3 nucleotides: TGTGCCAGCACCGTGGGTCTTCAATTGGATTCACCCCTCCACTTT. Protein product: CASTVGLQLDSPLHF. Based on the CDR3 plus reference TRBV7-9 and TRBJ1-6, the full variable domain is DTGVSQNPRHKITKRGQNVTFRCDPISEHNRLYWYRQTLGQGPEFLTYFQNEAQLEKSRLLSDRFSAERPKGSFSTLEIQRTEQGDSAMYLCASTVGLQLDSPLHFGNGTRLTVT.

Here the CDR3 DNA reads TGTGCCAGCAGCGGATCCGGAGACCCCTTGGGGGAGCAGTACTTC. It codes for CASSGSGDPLGEQYF. The chain combines TRBV9 with TRBJ2-7; D unclear. V dropped 3 bases and J dropped 7 bases, with 20 bases sitting between them. The CDR3 spans 15 residues. Germline CDR1 reads SGDLS; CDR2 reads YYNGEE.

Turning to this clonotype: Since a much larger clone is just one base distant, this may be a read error. V is TRBV29-1 and J is TRBJ1-4; D is undetermined. The germline gives CDR1 SQVTM, CDR2 ANQGSEA. The V end lost 0 bases, the J end lost 1 base, and 12 bases lay between the germline ends. The CDR3 loop spans 16 amino acids. The CDR3 spells CSVEDGLGGTNEKLFF. Written as DNA, the CDR3 is TGCAGCGTTGAAGACGGCTTAGGAGGAACTAATGAAAAACTGTTTTTT.

This clonotype appeared many times. V gene TRBV5-4 combines with J gene TRBJ1-3; D is unresolved. CDR3 length: 15 amino acids. CDR1 is SGHNT and CDR2 is YYREEE in the germline V gene (reference sequence). The V and J ends lost 0 bases and 0 bases respectively, with 7 bases between them. This CDR3 reads CASSLVDGSGNTIYF. CDR3 coding DNA: TGTGCCAGCAGCTTGGTCGATGGCTCTGGAAACACCATATATTTT.

This clonotype was counted many times. V gene TRBV9 combines with J gene TRBJ2-3; 12 bases are a match to TRBD2. Looked up from germline, CDR1 is SGDLS and CDR2 is YYNGEE. With 5 bases clipped from V and 0 bases from J, the junction kept 4 bases outside the gene matches. The CDR3 is 16 residues long. In nucleotides, the CDR3 is TGTGCCAGCAGGGGCGGGACTAGCGGGAGCACAGATACGCAGTATTTT. The encoded protein is CASRGGTSGSTDTQYF.

This clonotype came up many times. In DNA, the CDR3 is TGTGCCAGCAGCCCCCGGACAGCAATTTCTACTACCGAGCAGTACTTC. As protein: CASSPRTAISTTEQYF. The V and J genes are TRBV7-6 and TRBJ2-7, with a tentative D call TRBD1 (6 bases). This CDR3 spans 16 amino acids. Germline CDR1 and CDR2: SGHVS and FNYEAQ. The germline V and J ends were trimmed by 5 bases and 6 bases, with 23 bases remaining between them.

The sample holds many counts of this clonotype. The chain's CDR3 is CASSPGYSYEQYF. The CDR3 nucleotides are TGTGCCAGCAGCCCAGGGTACTCCTACGAGCAGTACTTC. This chain uses TRBV7-6 with TRBJ2-7; weak D call: TRBD1 (5 bases). Trimming took off 5 bases at V and 0 bases at J, with 8 bases between the two ends. CDR3 length: 13 residues. CDR1 and CDR2 from the germline V gene are SGHVS and FNYEAQ.

The chain couples TRBV11-3 to TRBJ2-5; the D gene is possibly TRBD1 (6 bases). The length of the CDR3 is 16 residues. V was pared by 1 base and J by 2 bases, with 14 bases between. Looked up from germline, CDR1 is SGHNT and CDR2 is YENEEA. CDR3 sequence reads: CASSLGNWTEQETQYF. CDR3 nucleotides: TGTGCCAGCAGCTTAGGAAACTGGACAGAACAAGAGACCCAGTACTTC.

The CDR3 nucleotides are TGCGCCAGCAGCCAAGAAGCCCCGGGACTCTACGAGCAGTACTTC. Its translation: CASSQEAPGLYEQYF. The chain recombines TRBV4-1 with TRBJ2-7, with D maybe TRBD2 (6 bases). V was clipped by 0 bases and J by 3 bases, with 12 bases between them. Germline V gives CDR1 MGHRA, CDR2 YSYEKL. This CDR3 comprises 15 residues.

This clonotype was recorded at least ten times. The chain is built from TRBV7-9 and TRBJ1-1, with D unclear. V lost 1 base to trimming and J lost 6 bases, with 9 bases between them. The germline V gene has CDR1 SEHNR and CDR2 FQNEAQ (reference sequence). The CDR3 runs 13 residues. CDR3 sequence (DNA): TGTGCCAGCAGCTTAGGACCGGATCCTGAAGCTTTCTTT. It codes for CASSLGPDPEAFF.

Notes on this clonotype: A much larger clone differs by one base, so this may be a read error. V usage is TRBV2 and J usage is TRBJ1-5, with a tentative D call TRBD1 (6 bases). Per the germline V gene, CDR1 is SNHLY and CDR2 is FYNNEI. Between the trimmed V and J ends, which lost 6 bases and 4 bases, there was a span of 13 bases. The CDR3 is 14 residues long. The CDR3 coding sequence is TGTGCCAGCAGCGGGACACCGAGTAATCAGCCCCAGCATTTT. Residues: CASSGTPSNQPQHF.

The rearrangement uses TRBV28 and TRBJ2-7; possible D gene TRBD2, 5 bases. Germline lookup yields CDR1 MDHEN and CDR2 SYDVKM. Trimming took 5 bases from V and 4 from J, leaving 12 bases between them. The CDR3 covers 13 residues. The CDR3 sequence: CASSNGNSYEQYF. In DNA, the CDR3 is TGTGCCAGCAGTAACGGGAATTCATACGAGCAGTACTTC.

The chain couples TRBV7-2 to TRBJ2-3; the match to TRBD2 covers 9 bases. Unmatched junction bases numbered 5, after V lost 1 base and J lost 6 bases. The CDR3 length is 15 residues. CDR1 is SGHTA, CDR2 FQGNSA, per germline. CDR3 coding DNA: TGTGCCAGCAGCTTAGGCGGGGGGGTCCTCGATACGCAGTATTTT. It codes for CASSLGGGVLDTQYF. Full variable domain (remainder filled in from reference TRBV7-2 and TRBJ2-3): GAGVSQSPSNKVTEKGKDVELRCDPISGHTALYWYRQSLGQGLEFLIYFQGNSAPDKSGLPSDRFSAERTGGSVSTLTIQRTQQEDSAVYLCASSLGGGVLDTQYFGPGTRLTVL.

This chain connects TRBV6-2 or TRBV6-3 to TRBJ1-5; the D is unclear. CDR1 is MNHEY and CDR2 is SVGEGT in the germline V gene. The CDR3 extends over 15 amino acids. V lost 5 bases to trimming and J lost 7 bases, with 18 bases between them. CDR3 residues: CASSDPTRSHQPQHF. CDR3 DNA sequence: TGTGCCAGCAGTGACCCGACCCGCTCCCACCAGCCCCAGCATTTT.

About this clonotype: Given the absence of the conserved phenylalanine or tryptophan at the CDR3 end, a read error is likely. The rearrangement links TRBV6-5 to TRBJ2-1; 8 positions agree with TRBD2. After removal of 5 bases from V and 5 bases from J, the junction contained 5 bases not matched to a gene. From germline, CDR1 is MNHEY and CDR2 SVGAGI. The CDR3 consists of 14 residues. CDR3 region: CASSGSGGDNEQFL. In nucleotides, the CDR3 is TGTGCCAGCAGTGGGTCGGGAGGGGACAATGAGCAGTTCTTG.

This chain connects TRBV6-5 to TRBJ2-1; D ambiguous. The CDR3 is 14 amino acids. Trimming shortened V by 4 bases and J by 7 bases, and 14 bases separated the two germline ends. Germline CDR1 and CDR2: MNHEY and SVGAGI. Here the CDR3 reads CASSSEMRWNEQFF. CDR3 nucleotides: TGTGCCAGCAGTTCCGAGATGCGTTGGAATGAGCAGTTCTTC.

The chain employs TRBV7-6 and TRBJ2-5; D is possibly TRBD2 (7 bases). The CDR3 is made up of 16 amino acids. From germline, CDR1 is SGHVS and CDR2 FNYEAQ. The V gene lost 5 bases and the J gene lost 5 bases, with 21 bases spanning the gap. The CDR3 is CASSPVRESRGETQYF. Written as DNA, the CDR3 is TGTGCCAGCAGCCCTGTGCGGGAGAGTAGGGGGGAGACCCAGTACTTC.

As concerns this clonotype: A read error may be the cause here, since a much bigger clone is one base away. V and J are TRBV2 and TRBJ2-3; possibly TRBD2 for D (6 bases). CDR3 length equals 17 residues. Germline CDR1 and CDR2: SNHLY and FYNNEI. In nucleotides, the CDR3 is TGTGCCAGCAGTGGACTAGACGACGGATTTAGCACAGATGCGCAGTATTTT. Translated, it gives CASSGLDDGFSTDAQYF. The full variable domain, rest sourced from reference TRBV2 and TRBJ2-3, is EPEVTQTPSHQVTQMGQEVILRCVPISNHLYFYWYRQILGQKVEFLVSFYNNEISEKSEIFDDQFSVERPDGSNFTLKIRSTKLEDSAMYFCASSGLDDGFSTDAQYFGPGTRLTVL.

This clonotype appeared a few times. The chain uses TRBV12-3 or TRBV12-4 and TRBJ1-3; 7 positions agree with TRBD1. CDR3 length equals 13 residues. The V gene end was trimmed by 7 bases and the J gene end by 4 bases; junction bases not matched to a gene: 4. The CDR3 DNA follows: TGTGCCAGCATCACAGGGGCAGGAAACACCATATATTTT. It specifies CASITGAGNTIYF.

This clonotype was seen a few times. The chain couples TRBV14 to TRBJ2-3, with 7 bases lining up with TRBD2. The ends lost 3 bases at V and 0 bases at J; junction bases unmatched: 9. The CDR3 is 17 amino acids. In germline, CDR1 is SGHDN, CDR2 FVKESK. CDR3 coding DNA: TGTGCCAGCAGCCACGGGACTATGTATCCTAGCACAGATACGCAGTATTTT. Protein sequence: CASSHGTMYPSTDTQYF.

On this clonotype: A read error may be the cause here, since a much bigger clone is one base away. The gene calls are TRBV4-1 and TRBJ1-1; no clear D gene. Germline lookup yields CDR1 MGHRA and CDR2 YSYEKL. The CDR3 totals 16 residues. CDR3 sequence: CASSQDGSGVYTEALF. The CDR3 DNA is TGCGCCAGCAGCCAAGATGGTTCTGGGGTTTACACTGAAGCTCTCTTT.

In this sample, this clonotype turned up once. This clone may be a read error of a much larger clone one base away. This chain's CDR3 is CASSAARGYQETQYF. The CDR3 DNA follows: TGTGCCAGCAGCGCCGCCAGGGGGTATCAAGAGACCCAGTACTTC. The gene calls are TRBV7-6 and TRBJ2-5; 7 nucleotides line up with TRBD1. The CDR3 contains 15 residues. From germline, CDR1 is SGHVS and CDR2 FNYEAQ. Trimming cost V 5 bases and J 2 bases; bases outside gene matches: 8.

On this clonotype: Possible read error: a much larger clone is one base away. This sequence joins TRBV7-9 and TRBJ2-5; possible D gene TRBD1, 6 bases. Germline CDR1 SEHNR, CDR2 FQNEAQ (reference sequence). The CDR3 has 14 amino acids. Trimming took off 5 bases at V and 2 bases at J, with 12 bases between the two ends. The DNA of the CDR3 is TGTGCCAGCAGCAAACGGACAGTTCAAGAGACCCAGTACTTC. The encoded protein is CASSKRTVQETQYF.

Worth noting for this clonotype: With a much larger clone just one base away, this may be a read error. The V call is TRBV7-8, the J call TRBJ2-7; no clear D gene. Looked up from germline, CDR1 is SGHVS and CDR2 is FQNEAQ. The CDR3 has 13 amino acids. The CDR3 is CASNLGIGSEQYF. CDR3 coding DNA: TGTGCCAGCAACTTAGGTATCGGCTCCGAGCAGTACTTC.

Of note for this clonotype: One junction end disagrees with the germline gene, perhaps due to a read error. This chain connects TRBV5-3 to TRBJ2-7, with 8 bases matching TRBD2. TRBV5-3 belongs to the ORF category, with a function that is uncertain. This CDR3 contains 16 residues. CDR3 loop: CASSLVALAGSYEQYF. The DNA of the CDR3 is TGTGCCAGCAGCTTGGTGGCTTTAGCGGGATCCTACGAGCAGTACTTC.